This T cell receptor beta chain was sequenced during a study of blood T cell repertoires in COVID-19. Study-level information: COVID-19 samples, acute and convalescent, were from the United States, Italy and Spain.

Per the original methods: Estimation of nucleated cell counts relied on the amplification of reference gene primers. Produced via immunoSEQ multiplex PCR; TCRdb's table is partial and in-frame only. V and J calls and clone size are those listed in that table; D and trimming were worked out from the DNA. This repertoire shows under 95,000 clones, approximately 86% found once; its top ten account for less than 4%. This CDR3 region has 13 residues. Between the trimmed V and J ends, which lost 1 base and 3 bases, there was a span of 7 bases. From germline, CDR1 is SEHNR and CDR2 FQNEAQ (reference sequence). This clone was found a few times. Patients of the Seattle cohort, enrolled during active infection, were followed longitudinally.

Sequencing input: peripheral blood. The J gene is TRBJ2-7, the V gene TRBV7-9; D is undetermined. This receptor was obtained from a woman over 75 with COVID-19, enrolled during active disease. The CDR3 DNA sequence: TGTGCCAGCAGCTTAGGCAGAAACTACGAGCAGTACTTC. Residues: CASSLGRNYEQYF.